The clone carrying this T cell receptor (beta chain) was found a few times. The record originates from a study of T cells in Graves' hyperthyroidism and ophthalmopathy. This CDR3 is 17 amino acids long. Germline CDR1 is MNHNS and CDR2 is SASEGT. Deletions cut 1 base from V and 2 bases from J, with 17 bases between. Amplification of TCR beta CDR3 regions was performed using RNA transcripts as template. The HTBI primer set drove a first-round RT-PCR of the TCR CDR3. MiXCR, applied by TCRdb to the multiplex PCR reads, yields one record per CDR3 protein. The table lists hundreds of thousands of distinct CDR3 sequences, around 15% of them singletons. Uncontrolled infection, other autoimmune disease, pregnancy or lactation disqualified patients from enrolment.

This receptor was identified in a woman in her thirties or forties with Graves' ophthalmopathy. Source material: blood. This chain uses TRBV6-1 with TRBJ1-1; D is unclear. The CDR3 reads CASSEGGSGLHNTEAFF. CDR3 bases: TGTGCCAGCAGTGAAGGAGGAAGCGGGCTCCATAACACTGAAGCTTTCTTT.